What follows describes a single T cell receptor beta chain. Its matching antigen is unknown. This sample stems from a study of cytomegalovirus exposure and HLA in healthy donors. Study-level points and caveats: Using a false discovery rate of 0.05, a later analysis showed that 16,951 TCR beta sequences were associated with HLA alleles.

PCR involved 60 Vbeta and 13 Jbeta primers. Method: immunoSEQ multiplex PCR; TCRdb's copy keeps in-frame clones and lacks some. The listing contains tens of thousands of clones. Despite likely unrecorded immune exposures, the donors were nominally healthy at the time of sampling. Sequencing was done on a sample of PBMCs. The receptor's source is a woman aged 25 to 39 in good health and CMV-seropositive.

The CDR3 bases are TGTGCCAGCAGTCCCGCGGACACCTACGCCTACGAGCAGTACTTC. It translates to CASSPADTYAYEQYF. The chain links TRBV6-5 to TRBJ2-7, with D possibly being TRBD1 (5 bases). V lost 5 bases, J lost 2 bases, and 16 bases lay in between. The V gene's germline CDR1 is MNHEY and CDR2 SVGAGI. The CDR3 consists of 15 residues.